This T cell receptor beta chain was identified in a study of human T cells and chemical hapten exposure. Study-wide results and limits: With patch test score, the counts of PT1 expanded TCRs showed a positive correlation. Significantly more large CDR3 similarity clusters were formed by expanded TCRs than by controls.

Using its own MiXCR run on the RACE reads, TCRdb lists one record per CDR3 protein. This table holds some 89,000 distinct CDR3 sequences, roughly 10% found once. The time point denotes: patch test 2, 6 weeks after DPC sensitization. Sample treatment: therapeutic diphenylcyclopropenone sensitization with weekly scalp DPC. This CDR3 contains 14 residues. The trim removed 1 base at V and 6 bases at J, leaving 2 bases unmatched. Germline V gene sequence: CDR1 GTSNPN, CDR2 SVGIG (reference sequence). A remark on this clonotype: Its antigen remains unidentified.

This receptor was obtained from a woman between 25 and 40 years old with alopecia areata. Some clones in this sample may be carry-over from other donors' samples. This chain joins TRBV30 and TRBJ2-1, with 11 bases identical to TRBD2. Sequencing was performed on whole blood, taken in connection with sensitization to the hapten diphenylcyclopropenone (DPC). The CDR3, as DNA: TGTGCCTGGAGTGGGGGACTAGCGGTCAATGAGCAGTTCTTC. It codes for CAWSGGLAVNEQFF.